A single TCR beta chain is shown here with its context. The antigen remains undetermined. Profiling relied on immunoSEQ multiplex PCR, and the TCRdb table lists in-frame clones only, not all of them. This sample has roughly 100,000 clones; approximately 87% occur once, and the top ten carry around 5.9%. V shed 1 base and J shed 10 bases, with 13 bases lying between them. From germline, CDR1 is SGHNT and CDR2 YENEEA. CDR3 size: 14 residues. These data belong to a study of OX40 agonist ivuxolimab in advanced cancers. Across the whole study: The patients received agonistic anti-OX40 (CD134) antibody ivuxolimab. Notes on the study in general: Expansion of clones was among the lowest in partial responders at 0.1-3.0 mg/kg.

The source is an adult with an advanced solid tumor such as melanoma, head and neck, liver or kidney cancer. The V gene is TRBV11-3, the J gene TRBJ1-4; no firm D call. The material was CD4+ or CD8+ T cells sorted from blood, obtained in a trial of the OX40 agonist ivuxolimab. The CDR3 here is CASSLGGPSGKLFF. The DNA of the CDR3 is TGTGCCAGCAGCTTAGGTGGTCCGAGCGGAAAACTGTTTTTT.